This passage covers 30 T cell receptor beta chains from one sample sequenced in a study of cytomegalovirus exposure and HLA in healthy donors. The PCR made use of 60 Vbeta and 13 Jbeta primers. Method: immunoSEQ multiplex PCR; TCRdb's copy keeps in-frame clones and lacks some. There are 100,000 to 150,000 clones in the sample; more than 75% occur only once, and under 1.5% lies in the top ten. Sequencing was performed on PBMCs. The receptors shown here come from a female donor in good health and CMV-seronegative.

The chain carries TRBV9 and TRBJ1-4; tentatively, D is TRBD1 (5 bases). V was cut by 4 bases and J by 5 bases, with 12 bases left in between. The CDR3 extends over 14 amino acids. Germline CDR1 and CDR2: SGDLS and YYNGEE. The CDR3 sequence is CASSIGARNEKLFF. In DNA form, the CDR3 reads TGTGCCAGCAGCATAGGGGCCAGGAATGAAAAACTGTTTTTT.

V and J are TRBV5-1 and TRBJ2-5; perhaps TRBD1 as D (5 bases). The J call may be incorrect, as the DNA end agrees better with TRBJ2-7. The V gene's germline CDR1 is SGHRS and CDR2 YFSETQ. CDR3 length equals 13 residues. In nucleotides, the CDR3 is TGCGCCAGCAGCTTGGGACAGTCCTACGAGCAGTACTTC. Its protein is CASSLGQSYEQYF.

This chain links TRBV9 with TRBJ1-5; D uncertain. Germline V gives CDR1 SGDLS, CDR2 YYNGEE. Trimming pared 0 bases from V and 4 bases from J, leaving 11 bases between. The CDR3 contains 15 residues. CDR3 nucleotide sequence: TGTGCCAGCAGCGTAGACAGCAAGAGTAATCAGCCCCAGCATTTT. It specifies CASSVDSKSNQPQHF. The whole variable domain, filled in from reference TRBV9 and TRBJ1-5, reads DSGVTQTPKHLITATGQRVTLRCSPRSGDLSVYWYQQSLDQGLQFLIQYYNGEERAKGNILERFSAQQFPDLHSELNLSSLELGDSALYFCASSVDSKSNQPQHFGDGTRLSIL.

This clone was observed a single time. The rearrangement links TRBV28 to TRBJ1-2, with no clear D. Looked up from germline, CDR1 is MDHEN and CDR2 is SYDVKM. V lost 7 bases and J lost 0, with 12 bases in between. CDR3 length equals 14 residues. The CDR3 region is CASTPPGANYGYTF. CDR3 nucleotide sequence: TGTGCCAGCACCCCCCCCGGGGCTAACTATGGCTACACCTTC.

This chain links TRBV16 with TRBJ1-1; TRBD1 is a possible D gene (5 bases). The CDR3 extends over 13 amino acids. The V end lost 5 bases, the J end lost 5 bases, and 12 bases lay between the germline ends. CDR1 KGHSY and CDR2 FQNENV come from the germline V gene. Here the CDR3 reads CASSYVGGTEAFF. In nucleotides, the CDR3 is TGTGCCAGCAGCTACGTGGGGGGGACTGAAGCTTTCTTT.

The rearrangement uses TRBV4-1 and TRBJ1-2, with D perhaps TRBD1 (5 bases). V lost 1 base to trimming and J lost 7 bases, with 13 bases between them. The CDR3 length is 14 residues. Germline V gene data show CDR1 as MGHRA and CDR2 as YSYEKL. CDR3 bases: TGCGCCAGCAGCCAAGTTGGGGGGATTGGTGGCTACACCTTC. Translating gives CASSQVGGIGGYTF.

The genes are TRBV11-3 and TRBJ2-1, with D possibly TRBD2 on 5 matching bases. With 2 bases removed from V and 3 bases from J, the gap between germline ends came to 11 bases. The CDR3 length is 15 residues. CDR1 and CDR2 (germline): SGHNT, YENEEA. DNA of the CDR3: TGTGCCAGCAGCTTACGAGGGAAGAACTACAATGAGCAGTTCTTC. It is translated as CASSLRGKNYNEQFF.

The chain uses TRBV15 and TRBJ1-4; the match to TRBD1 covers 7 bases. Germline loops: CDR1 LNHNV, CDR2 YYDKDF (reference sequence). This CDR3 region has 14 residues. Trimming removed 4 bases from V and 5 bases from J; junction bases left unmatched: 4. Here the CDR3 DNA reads TGTGCCACCAGCAAAACAGGGGCGAATGAAAAACTGTTTTTT. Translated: CATSKTGANEKLFF.

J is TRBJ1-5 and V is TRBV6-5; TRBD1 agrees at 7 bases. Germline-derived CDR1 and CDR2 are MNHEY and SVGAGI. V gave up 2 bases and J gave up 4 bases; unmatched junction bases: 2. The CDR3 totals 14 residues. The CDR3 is CASSYDRANQPQHF. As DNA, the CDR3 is TGTGCCAGCAGTTACGACAGGGCAAATCAGCCCCAGCATTTT.

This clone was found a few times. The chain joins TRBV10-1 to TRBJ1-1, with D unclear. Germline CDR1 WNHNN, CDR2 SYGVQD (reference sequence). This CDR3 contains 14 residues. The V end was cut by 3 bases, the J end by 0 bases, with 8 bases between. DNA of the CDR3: TGCGCCAGCAGTGACCCCGGGGTGAACACTGAAGCTTTCTTT. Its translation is CASSDPGVNTEAFF.

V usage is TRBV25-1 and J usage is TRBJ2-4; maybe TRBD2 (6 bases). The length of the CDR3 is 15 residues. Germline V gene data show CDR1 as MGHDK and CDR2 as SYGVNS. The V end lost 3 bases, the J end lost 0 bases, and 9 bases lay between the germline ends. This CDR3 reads CASSDPAGAKNIQYF. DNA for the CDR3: TGTGCCAGCAGTGATCCAGCGGGAGCCAAAAACATTCAGTACTTC.

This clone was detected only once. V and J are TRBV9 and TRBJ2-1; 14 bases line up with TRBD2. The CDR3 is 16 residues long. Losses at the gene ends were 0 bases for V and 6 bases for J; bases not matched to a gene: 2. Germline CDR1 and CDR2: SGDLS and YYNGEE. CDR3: CASSVGTSGRTNEQFF. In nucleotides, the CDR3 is TGTGCCAGCAGCGTAGGGACTAGCGGGAGGACCAATGAGCAGTTCTTC.

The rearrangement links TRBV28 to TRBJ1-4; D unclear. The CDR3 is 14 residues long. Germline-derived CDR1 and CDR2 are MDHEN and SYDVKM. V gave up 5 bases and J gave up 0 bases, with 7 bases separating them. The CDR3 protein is CASSGPATNEKLFF. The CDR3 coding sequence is TGTGCCAGCAGTGGGCCCGCAACTAATGAAAAACTGTTTTTT.

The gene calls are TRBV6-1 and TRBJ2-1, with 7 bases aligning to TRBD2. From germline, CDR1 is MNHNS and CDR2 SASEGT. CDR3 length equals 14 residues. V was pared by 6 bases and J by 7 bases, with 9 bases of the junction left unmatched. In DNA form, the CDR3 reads TGTGCCAGCAGGATCTCACTAGCGACGAATGAGCAGTTCTTC. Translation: CASRISLATNEQFF.

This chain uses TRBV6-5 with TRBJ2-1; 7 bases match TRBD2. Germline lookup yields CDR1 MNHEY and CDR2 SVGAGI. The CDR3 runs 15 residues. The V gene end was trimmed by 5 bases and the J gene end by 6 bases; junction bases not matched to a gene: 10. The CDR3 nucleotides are TGTGCCAGCAGTACGCGCGGCGGGAGTGGCAATGAGCAGTTCTTC. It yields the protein CASSTRGGSGNEQFF.

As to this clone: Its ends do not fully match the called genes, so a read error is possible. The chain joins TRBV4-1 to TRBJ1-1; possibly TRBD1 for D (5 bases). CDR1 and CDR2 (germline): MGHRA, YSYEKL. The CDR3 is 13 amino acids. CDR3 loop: CASSEDRNTEAFF. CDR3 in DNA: TGCGCCAGCAGCGAAGACAGGAACACTGAAGCTTTCTTT.

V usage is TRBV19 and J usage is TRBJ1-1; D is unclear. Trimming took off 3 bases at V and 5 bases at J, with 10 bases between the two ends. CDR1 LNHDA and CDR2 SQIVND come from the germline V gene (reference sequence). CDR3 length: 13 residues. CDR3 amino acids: CASSIGAGTEAFF. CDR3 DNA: TGTGCCAGTAGTATCGGAGCGGGGACTGAAGCTTTCTTT.

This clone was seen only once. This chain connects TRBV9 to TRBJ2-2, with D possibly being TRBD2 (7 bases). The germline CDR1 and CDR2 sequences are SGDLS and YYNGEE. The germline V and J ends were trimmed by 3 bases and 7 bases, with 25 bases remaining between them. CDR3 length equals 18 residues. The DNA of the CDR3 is TGTGCCAGCAGCGCCCGGCCACTAGGGGGGGTACTCAGCGGGGAGCTGTTTTTT. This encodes CASSARPLGGVLSGELFF.

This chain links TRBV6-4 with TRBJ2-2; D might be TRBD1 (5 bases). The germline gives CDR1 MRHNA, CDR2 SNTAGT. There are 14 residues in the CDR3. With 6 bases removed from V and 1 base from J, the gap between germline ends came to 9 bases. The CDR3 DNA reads TGTGCCAGCAGGAGGCAGGGGAACACCGGGGAGCTGTTTTTT. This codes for CASRRQGNTGELFF.

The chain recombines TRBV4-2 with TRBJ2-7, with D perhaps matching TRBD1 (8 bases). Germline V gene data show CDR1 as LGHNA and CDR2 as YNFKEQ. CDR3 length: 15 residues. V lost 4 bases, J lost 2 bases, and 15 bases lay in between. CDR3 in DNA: TGTGCCAGCAGCCGGTCAACAGGGGGGGCCTACGAGCAGTACTTC. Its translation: CASSRSTGGAYEQYF.

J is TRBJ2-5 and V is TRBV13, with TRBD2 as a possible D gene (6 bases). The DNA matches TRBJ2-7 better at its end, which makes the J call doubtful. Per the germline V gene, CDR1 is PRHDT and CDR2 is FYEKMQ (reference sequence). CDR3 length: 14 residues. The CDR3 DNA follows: TGTGCCAGCAGTCTAGGAGGGCCTCTCAACGAGCAGTACTTC. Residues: CASSLGGPLNEQYF.

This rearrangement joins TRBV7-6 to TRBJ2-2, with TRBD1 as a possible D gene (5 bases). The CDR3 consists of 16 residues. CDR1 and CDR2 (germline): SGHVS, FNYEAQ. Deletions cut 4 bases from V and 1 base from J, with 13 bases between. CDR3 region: CASSSVDRLNTGELFF. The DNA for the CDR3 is TGTGCCAGCAGCTCCGTCGACAGATTGAACACCGGGGAGCTGTTTTTT.

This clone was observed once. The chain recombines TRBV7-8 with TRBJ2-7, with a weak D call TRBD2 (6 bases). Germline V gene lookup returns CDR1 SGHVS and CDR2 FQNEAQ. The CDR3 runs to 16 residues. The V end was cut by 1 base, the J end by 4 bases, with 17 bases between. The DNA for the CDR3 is TGTGCCAGCAGCTTAGACAGCCGACGGGAGTCGTACGAGCAGTACTTC. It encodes CASSLDSRRESYEQYF.

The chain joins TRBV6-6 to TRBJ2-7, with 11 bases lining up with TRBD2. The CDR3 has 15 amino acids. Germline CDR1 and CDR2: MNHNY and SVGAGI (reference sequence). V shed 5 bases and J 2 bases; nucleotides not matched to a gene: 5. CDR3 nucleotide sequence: TGTGCCAGCAGTCGCCTACTAGCGGGGGCCTACGAGCAGTACTTC. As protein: CASSRLLAGAYEQYF.

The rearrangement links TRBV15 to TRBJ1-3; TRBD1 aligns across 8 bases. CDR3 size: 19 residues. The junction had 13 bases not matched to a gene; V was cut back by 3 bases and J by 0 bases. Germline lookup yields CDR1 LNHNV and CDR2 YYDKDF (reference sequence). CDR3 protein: CATSSLRGPGSISGNTIYF. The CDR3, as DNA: TGTGCCACCAGCAGTCTCAGGGGGCCGGGCTCTATCTCTGGAAACACCATATATTTT.

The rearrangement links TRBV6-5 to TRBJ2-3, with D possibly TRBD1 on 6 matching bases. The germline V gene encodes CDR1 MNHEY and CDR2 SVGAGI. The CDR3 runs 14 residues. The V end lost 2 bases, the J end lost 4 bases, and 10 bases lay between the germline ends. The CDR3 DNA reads TGTGCCAGCAGTTACAGACAGGTGTCAGATACGCAGTATTTT. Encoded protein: CASSYRQVSDTQYF.

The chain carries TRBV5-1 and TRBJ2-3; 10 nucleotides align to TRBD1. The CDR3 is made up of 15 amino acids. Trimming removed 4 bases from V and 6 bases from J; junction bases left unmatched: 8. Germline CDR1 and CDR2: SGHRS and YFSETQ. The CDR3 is CASSTSRDRGDTQYF. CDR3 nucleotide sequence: TGCGCCAGCAGCACGTCCCGGGACAGGGGCGATACGCAGTATTTT.

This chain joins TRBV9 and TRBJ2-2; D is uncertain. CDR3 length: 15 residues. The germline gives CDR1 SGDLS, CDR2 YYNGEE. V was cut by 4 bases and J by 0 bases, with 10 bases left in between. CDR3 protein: CASSPHFANTGELFF. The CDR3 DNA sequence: TGTGCCAGCAGCCCTCACTTCGCGAACACCGGGGAGCTGTTTTTT.

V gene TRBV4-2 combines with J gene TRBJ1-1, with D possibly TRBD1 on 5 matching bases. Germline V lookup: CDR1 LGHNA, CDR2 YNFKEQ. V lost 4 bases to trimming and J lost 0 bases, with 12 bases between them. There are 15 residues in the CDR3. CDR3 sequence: CASSPGLLMNTEAFF. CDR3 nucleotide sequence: TGTGCCAGCAGCCCGGGACTCCTCATGAACACTGAAGCTTTCTTT.

The CDR3 region has the DNA TGTGCCAGCAGCCCTCGACAGGGTTACGAGCAGTACTTC. It translates to CASSPRQGYEQYF. The chain combines TRBV6-5 with TRBJ2-7; 7 nucleotides agree with TRBD1. The length of the CDR3 is 13 residues. V shed 6 bases and J 4 bases; nucleotides not matched to a gene: 6. Germline V CDR1 and CDR2: MNHEY, SVGAGI.